Below, one T cell receptor beta chain is given with its context. This entry is derived from a study of patients and donors after allogeneic stem cell transplantation. The germline V gene has CDR1 SGHRS and CDR2 YFSETQ. V was shortened by 1 base and J by 5 bases, with 13 bases between the two germline ends. The CDR3 is made up of 15 amino acids. Each CDR3 protein gets one entry after TCRdb re-called the RT-PCR reads with MiXCR. This sample has around 240,000 distinct CDR3 sequences, with 13% to 15% found just once. The sample was blood, either unsorted or a sorted T cell fraction (not recorded which). This chain links TRBV5-1 with TRBJ2-1; tentative D call: TRBD2 (6 bases). The clonotype was recovered from a human donor who was either an allogeneic HSCT recipient or a stem cell or donor lymphocyte infusion donor (not recorded which). It is not recorded whose cells these are; they may come from a transplant donor. Here the CDR3 DNA reads TGCGCCAGCAGCTTGATCGGGAGCTCACACAATGAGCAGTTCTTC. Encoded protein: CASSLIGSSHNEQFF.